This T cell receptor (beta chain) was recorded in a study of T cells after yellow fever vaccination (dated by TCRdb to the late 2010s). About the full investigation: The SMART-Seq v4 Ultra Low Input RNA kit was used to prepare libraries from fractions with low cell numbers. Bulk TCR alpha and beta repertoires were sequenced longitudinally to track T-cell clones before and after primary and booster YFV17D yellow fever vaccination. Two healthy male donors, one aged 18 to 30 and one aged 30 to 40 years, made up the cohort. Bulk PBMC replicates and cell subsets were isolated from blood drawn at multiple timepoints before and after both primary and secondary immunization.

Broader findings and caveats from the paper: Because the study included only a couple of donors, the extent to which the findings can be generalized is limited. Compared with the primary T-cell response, the secondary T-cell response was weaker but faster, peaking on day 5 rather than day 15. Most clones expanded after primary vaccination (roughly 96% of CD4 and roughly 90% of CD8) were re-detected after the booster, suggesting that broad memory maintenance occurred. Because abundant contaminating clonotypes from the bulk population could be contained in FACS-sorted repertoires, computational filtering was required. A small share of clonotypes occurred in both CD4 and CD8 compartments, likely arising from convergent recombination.

In the case of this clonotype: Which antigen it targets is not known. No base qualities exist here, and no much larger clone lies one base off it.

In light of the paper, this sample's treatment or condition label describes: live attenuated yellow fever vaccine strain. PBMCs were isolated from peripheral blood using a standard Ficoll-Paque protocol. CD4 and CD8 T-cell fractions were isolated with Dynabeads CD4 and CD8 positive selection kits. RNA was extracted with TriZol from bulk PBMCs, CD4 and CD8 fractions, and dextramer-positive and dextramer-negative fractions. Cut back by 3 bases and 0 bases, the V and J ends lie 4 bases apart. The CDR3 runs 14 amino acids, cysteine and phenylalanine included. The only DNA kept is the CDR3, 42 bases in frame from the first base. The germline V gene gives CDR1 as KGHDR and CDR2 as SFDVKD. For sequencing, an Illumina NovaSeq 6000 was employed. TCR cDNA was synthesized by 5'RACE template switching, which introduced a universal primer site and unique molecular identifiers. Priming for cDNA synthesis came from both the TCR alpha and TCR beta constant segments. Library amplification used two PCR steps, and the second PCR step added sample barcodes and sequencing adapters. Libraries were sequenced on Illumina HiSeq 2500 (2x100 bp) or NovaSeq (2x150 bp). On the authors' methods: Demultiplexing of reads and collapsing into UMI consensus sequences were performed with MIGEC, and V(D)J alignment was carried out with MiXCR. Vaccine-responding clonotypes were defined with edgeR using replicate PBMC samples, requiring FDR below 0.01 and a log2 fold change above 5 up to day 15. CD4 or CD8 identity was assigned to each bulk clonotype according to whether the clonotype was present at higher abundance in the sequenced CD4 repertoire or the sequenced CD8 repertoire. TCRdb trimmed the raw reads at Q25, called clones with MiXCR and kept productive beta chains. Every CDR3 protein is listed once, alongside the most common genes and DNA of its rows. TCRdb's processing, not the authors' own work, is the source of the V and J calls. Recorded for this sample are 340,000 or so distinct CDR3 sequences; roughly an eighth of them occurred a single time. The top ten clones comprise 3.2% of the sample.

The receptor's source is a man aged 18 to 35 who received the YFV17D yellow fever vaccine. The material was CD4+ T cells sorted from PBMCs, obtained 15 days after the yellow fever booster vaccination. The V and J segments used are TRBV24-1 and TRBJ2-2, with the D gene uncertain. The base sequence is TGTGCCACCAGTGATGCAGCGAACACCGGGGAGCTGTTTTTT. Protein translation: CATSDAANTGELFF.